A selection of T cell receptor beta chains follows, all from one sample in a study of CD8+CD57+ T cells in acquired aplastic anemia. TCRdb called the reads again in MiXCR, with one record for every CDR3 protein. Of 450,000 to 550,000 distinct CDR3 sequences listed, around 30% were seen once; the top ten hold about 0.8%. Material for sequencing was sorted CD4+, CD8+, or CD8+CD57+ T cells (not recorded which) from PBMCs. These receptors were obtained from a human donor with aplastic anemia. Both conserved end residues are part of each CDR3. The D gene is left open where the match is weak. The size entry is marked missing in some rows and otherwise reads once, few, many or a size class.

DNA	CDR3	size	J	D	V
TGCGCCAGCAGCCCACAGGGGCCCAGCGGGGGTTGGATGACCCAGTACTTC	CASSPQGPSGGWMTQYF	once	TRBJ2-5	.	TRBV5-1
TGTGCCAGCAGTAGGGACAGGGGTAACTCCTACGAGCAGTACTTC	CASSRDRGNSYEQYF	.	TRBJ2-7	TRBD1	TRBV6-1
TGTGCCAGCAACACCCACCAGGGCTACGAGCAGTACTTC	CASNTHQGYEQYF	few	TRBJ2-7	.	TRBV6-1
TGTGCCATCAGTCGTCGGGATTCAACTAATGAAAAACTGTTTTTT	CAISRRDSTNEKLFF	many	TRBJ1-4	.	TRBV10-3
TGCAGTGCTGGACAGGGAAGGGGGATTGAGTACTTC	CSAGQGRGIEYF	many	TRBJ2-7	TRBD1	TRBV20-1
TGTGCCATCAGCGGGGACAGGGGGATCACAAGCTCCTACAATGAGCAGTTCTTC	CAISGDRGITSSYNEQFF	.	TRBJ2-1	TRBD1	TRBV10-3
TGTGCCAGCAGTGGCGGTGTGGCGGGAGGCAACTACGAGCAGTACTTC	CASSGGVAGGNYEQYF	.	TRBJ2-7	TRBD2	TRBV25-1
TGTGCCAGCAGCTTAATTTCAAACAATGAGCAGTTCTTC	CASSLISNNEQFF	.	TRBJ2-1	.	TRBV7-2
TGTGCCAGCAGCGTAAGGGGACAGGGGGCATCCTACAATGAGCAGTTCTTC	CASSVRGQGASYNEQFF	.	TRBJ2-1	TRBD1	TRBV9
TGTGCCAGCAGTGAATCATCCGGCTACGAGCAGTACTTC	CASSESSGYEQYF	many	TRBJ2-7	.	TRBV25-1
TGCAGTGCTAGAGCGACAGGGGGCTACTATGGCTACACCTTC	CSARATGGYYGYTF	once	TRBJ1-2	TRBD1	TRBV20-1
TGTGCCAGCAGGCGGACAGGGAATAAAGATACGCAGTATTTT	CASRRTGNKDTQYF	many	TRBJ2-3	TRBD1	TRBV2
TGTGCCAGCAGTTTAGAAGGAGGCTATGGCTACACCTTC	CASSLEGGYGYTF	few	TRBJ1-2	.	TRBV12-3/TRBV12-4
TGCGCCAGCAGCGCCCGGGAAACAGATACGCAGTATTTT	CASSARETDTQYF	.	TRBJ2-3	.	TRBV5-1
TGTGCCAGCGGGGCCCTGGTACCCTCACCCCTCCACTTT	CASGALVPSPLHF	.	TRBJ1-6	.	TRBV12-3/TRBV12-4
TGCAGCGTTTCCCCAGGGGCCTACAATGAGCAGTTCTTC	CSVSPGAYNEQFF	many	TRBJ2-1	.	TRBV29-1
TGCAGCTTTTCCGGAGGCGAGCAGTACTTC	CSFSGGEQYF	.	TRBJ2-7	.	TRBV29-1
TGTGCCAGCAGCTTGGGACAGGGCGCTCAGCCCCAGCATTTT	CASSLGQGAQPQHF	few	TRBJ1-5	TRBD1	TRBV5-6